This T cell receptor (beta chain) came from a study of T-cell memory formation after mild COVID-19. At the level of the study: Across donors, TCR clusters were largely donor specific.

Study-level results: Whether day 37 second-wave clones are SARS-CoV-2-specific was not confirmed. Mainly CM and EM harbored the contracting CD4+ clones; mainly EMRA harbored the CD8+ ones.

Constant-segment primers were used for 5'RACE, and the resulting TCR alpha and TCR beta cDNA libraries carried sample barcodes and UMIs. TCRdb called the 5' RACE reads again in MiXCR, with one record for every CDR3 protein. The profile shows approximately 300,000 distinct CDR3 sequences, roughly 8% of them singletons. A note on this clonotype: The antigen is unknown.

Germline V gives CDR1 SEHNR, CDR2 FQNEAQ (reference sequence). J was trimmed by 8 bases and V by 5 bases; bases with no gene match: 9. The CDR3 has 14 amino acids. The sequence was collected from a man aged 18-30 years who had mild COVID-19 (a few samples of this study predate the infection). Cell type and time point are not known. J is TRBJ1-3 and V is TRBV7-9; TRBD1 agrees at 7 bases. Sequencing was carried out using PBMCs or a T cell subset sorted from them (not recorded which). The CDR3 sequence is CASSIDRASDTIYF. The CDR3 DNA is TGTGCCAGCAGCATCGACAGGGCTTCGGACACCATATATTTT.